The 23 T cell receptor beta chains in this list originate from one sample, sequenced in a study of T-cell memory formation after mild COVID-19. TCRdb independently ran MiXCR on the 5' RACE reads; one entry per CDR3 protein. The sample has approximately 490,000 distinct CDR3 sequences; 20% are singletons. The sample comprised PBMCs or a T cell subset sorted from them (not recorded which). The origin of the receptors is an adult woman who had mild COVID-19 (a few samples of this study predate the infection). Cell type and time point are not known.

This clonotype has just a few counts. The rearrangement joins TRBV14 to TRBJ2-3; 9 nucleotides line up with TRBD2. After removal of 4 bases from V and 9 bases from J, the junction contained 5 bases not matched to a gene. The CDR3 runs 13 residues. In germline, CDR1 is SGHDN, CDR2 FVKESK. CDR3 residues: CASSLTLAGTQYF. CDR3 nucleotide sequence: TGTGCCAGCAGCCTTACCCTAGCGGGGACGCAGTATTTT. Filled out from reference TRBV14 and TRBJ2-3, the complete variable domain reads EAGVTQFPSHSVIEKGQTVTLRCDPISGHDNLYWYRRVMGKEIKFLLHFVKESKQDESGMPNNRFLAERTGGTYSTLKVQPAELEDSGVYFCASSLTLAGTQYFGPGTRLTVL.

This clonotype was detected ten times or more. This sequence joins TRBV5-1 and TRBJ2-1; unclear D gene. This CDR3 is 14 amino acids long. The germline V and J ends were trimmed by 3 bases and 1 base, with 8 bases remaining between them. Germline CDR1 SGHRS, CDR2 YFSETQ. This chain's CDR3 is CASSSGQSYNEQFF. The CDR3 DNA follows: TGCGCCAGCAGCTCCGGGCAATCCTACAATGAGCAGTTCTTC.

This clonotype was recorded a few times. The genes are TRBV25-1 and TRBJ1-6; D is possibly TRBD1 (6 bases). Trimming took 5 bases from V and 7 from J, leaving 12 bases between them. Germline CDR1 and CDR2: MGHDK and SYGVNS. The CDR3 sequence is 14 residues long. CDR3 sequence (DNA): TGTGCCAGCAGTAGGACAGTTAAAAATTCACCCCTCCACTTT. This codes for CASSRTVKNSPLHF.

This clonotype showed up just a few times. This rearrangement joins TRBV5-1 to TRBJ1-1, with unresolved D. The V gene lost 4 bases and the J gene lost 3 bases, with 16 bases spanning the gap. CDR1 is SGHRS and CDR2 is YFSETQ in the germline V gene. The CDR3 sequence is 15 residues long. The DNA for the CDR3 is TGCGCCAGCAGCCAAATTGGGCCCGACGACACTGAAGCTTTCTTT. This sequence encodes CASSQIGPDDTEAFF.

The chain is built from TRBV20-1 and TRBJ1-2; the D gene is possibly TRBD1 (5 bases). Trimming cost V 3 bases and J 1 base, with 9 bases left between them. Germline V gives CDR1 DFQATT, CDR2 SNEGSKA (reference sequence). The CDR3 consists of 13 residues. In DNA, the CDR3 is TGCAGTGCTAGTGGGGCCAATAACTATGGCTACACCTTC. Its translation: CSASGANNYGYTF.

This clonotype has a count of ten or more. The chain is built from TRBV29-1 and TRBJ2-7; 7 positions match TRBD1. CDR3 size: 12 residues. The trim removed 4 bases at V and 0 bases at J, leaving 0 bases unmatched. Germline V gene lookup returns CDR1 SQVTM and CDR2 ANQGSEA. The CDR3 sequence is CSVGDSSYEQYF. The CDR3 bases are TGCAGCGTTGGGGACAGCTCCTACGAGCAGTACTTC.

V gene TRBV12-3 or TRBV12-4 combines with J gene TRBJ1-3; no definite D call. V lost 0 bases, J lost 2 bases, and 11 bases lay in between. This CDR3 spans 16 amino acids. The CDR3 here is CASSLARGRTGNTIYF. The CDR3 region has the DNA TGTGCCAGCAGTTTAGCGCGAGGCAGAACTGGAAACACCATATATTTT.

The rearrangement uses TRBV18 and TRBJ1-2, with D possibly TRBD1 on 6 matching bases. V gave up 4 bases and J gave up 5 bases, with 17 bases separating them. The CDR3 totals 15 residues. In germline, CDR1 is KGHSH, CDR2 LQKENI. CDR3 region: CASSHTTGTGYGYTF. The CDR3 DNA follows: TGTGCCAGCTCACACACCACAGGGACCGGATATGGCTACACCTTC.

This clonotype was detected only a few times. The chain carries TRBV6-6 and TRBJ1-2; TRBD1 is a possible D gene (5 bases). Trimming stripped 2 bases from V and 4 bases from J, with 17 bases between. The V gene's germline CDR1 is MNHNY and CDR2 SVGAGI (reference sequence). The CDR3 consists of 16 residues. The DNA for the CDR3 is TGTGCCAGCAGTTACGGTTCGACCGGGCAGGGCTATGGCTACACCTTC. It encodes CASSYGSTGQGYGYTF.

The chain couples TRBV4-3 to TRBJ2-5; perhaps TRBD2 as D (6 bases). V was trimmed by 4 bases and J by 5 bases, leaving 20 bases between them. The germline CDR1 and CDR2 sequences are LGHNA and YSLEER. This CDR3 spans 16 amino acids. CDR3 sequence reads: CASSPAGRTKLETQYF. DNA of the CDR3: TGCGCCAGCAGCCCGGCGGGGCGGACTAAGCTGGAGACCCAGTACTTC.

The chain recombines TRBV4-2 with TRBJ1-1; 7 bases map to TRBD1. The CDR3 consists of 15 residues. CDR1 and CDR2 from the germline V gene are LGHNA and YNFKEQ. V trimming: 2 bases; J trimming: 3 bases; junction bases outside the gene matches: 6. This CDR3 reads CASSQPTGLYTEAFF. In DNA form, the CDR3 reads TGTGCCAGCAGCCAACCGACAGGGTTGTACACTGAAGCTTTCTTT.

The CDR3 DNA follows: TGTGCCAGCTCAGGGCCCAAAAGCCGAATATCGAGGGCTGAAGCTTTCTTT. Amino acid sequence: CASSGPKSRISRAEAFF. The genes are TRBV18 and TRBJ1-1; no definite D call. This CDR3 has 17 residues. Germline CDR1 is KGHSH and CDR2 is LQKENI. The V gene lost 5 bases and the J gene lost 6 bases, with 25 bases spanning the gap.

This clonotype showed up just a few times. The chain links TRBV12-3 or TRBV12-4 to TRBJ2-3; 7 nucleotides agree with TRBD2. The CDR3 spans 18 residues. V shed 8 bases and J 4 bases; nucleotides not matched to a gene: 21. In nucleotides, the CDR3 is TGTGCCAGCGGACTCGGTGGGATTGTGGGGGGGTTCGCAGATACGCAGTATTTT. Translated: CASGLGGIVGGFADTQYF.

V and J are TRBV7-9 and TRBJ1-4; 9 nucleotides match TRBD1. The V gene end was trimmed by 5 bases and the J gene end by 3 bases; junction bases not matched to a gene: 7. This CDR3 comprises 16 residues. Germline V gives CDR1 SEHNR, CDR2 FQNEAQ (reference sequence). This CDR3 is CASSPGTGLPNEKLFF. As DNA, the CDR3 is TGTGCCAGCAGCCCCGGGACAGGGCTCCCTAATGAAAAACTGTTTTTT.

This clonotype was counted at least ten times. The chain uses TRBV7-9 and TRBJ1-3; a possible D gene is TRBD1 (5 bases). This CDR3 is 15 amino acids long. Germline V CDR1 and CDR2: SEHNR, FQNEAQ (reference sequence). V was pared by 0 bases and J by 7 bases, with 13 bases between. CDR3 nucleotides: TGTGCCAGCAGCTTAGCGGGACTGCTGGGGAACACCATATATTTT. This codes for CASSLAGLLGNTIYF.

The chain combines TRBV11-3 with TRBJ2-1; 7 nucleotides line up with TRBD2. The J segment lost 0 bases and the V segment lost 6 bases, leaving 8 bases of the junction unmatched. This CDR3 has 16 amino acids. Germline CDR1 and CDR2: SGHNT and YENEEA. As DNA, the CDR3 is TGTGCCAGCAGTGGCACCGGGAGGAGCTCCTACAATGAGCAGTTCTTC. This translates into CASSGTGRSSYNEQFF.

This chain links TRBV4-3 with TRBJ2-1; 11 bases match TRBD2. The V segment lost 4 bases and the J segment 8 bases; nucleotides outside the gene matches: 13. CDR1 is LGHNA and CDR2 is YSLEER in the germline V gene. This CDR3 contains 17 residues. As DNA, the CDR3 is TGCGCCAGCAGCCTATTAGCGGGAGGGTCCTGCAAGGATGAGCAGTTCTTC. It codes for CASSLLAGGSCKDEQFF.

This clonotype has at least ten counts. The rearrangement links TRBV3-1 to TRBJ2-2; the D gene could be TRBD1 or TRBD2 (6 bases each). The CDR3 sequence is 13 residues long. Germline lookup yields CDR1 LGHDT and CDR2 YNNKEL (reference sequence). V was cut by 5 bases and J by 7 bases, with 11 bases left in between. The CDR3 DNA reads TGTGCCAGCAGCGTACAGGGACTCGGGGAGCTGTTTTTT. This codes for CASSVQGLGELFF. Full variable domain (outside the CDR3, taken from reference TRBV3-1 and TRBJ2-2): DTAVSQTPKYLVTQMGNDKSIKCEQNLGHDTMYWYKQDSKKFLKIMFSYNNKELIINETVPNRFSPKSPDKAHLNLHINSLELGDSAVYFCASSVQGLGELFFGEGSRLTVL.

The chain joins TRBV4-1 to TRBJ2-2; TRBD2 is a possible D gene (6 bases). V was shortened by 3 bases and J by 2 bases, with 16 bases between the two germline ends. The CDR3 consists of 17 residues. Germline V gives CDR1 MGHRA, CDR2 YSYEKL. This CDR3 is CASSQRGTGPNTGELFF. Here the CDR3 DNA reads TGCGCCAGCAGCCAGCGCGGGACGGGCCCAAACACCGGGGAGCTGTTTTTT.

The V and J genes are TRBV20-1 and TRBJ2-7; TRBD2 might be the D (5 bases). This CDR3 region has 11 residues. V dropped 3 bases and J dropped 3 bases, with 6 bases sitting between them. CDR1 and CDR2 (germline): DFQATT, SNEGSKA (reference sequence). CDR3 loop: CSASEGYEQYF. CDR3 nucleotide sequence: TGCAGTGCTAGTGAGGGCTACGAGCAGTACTTC.

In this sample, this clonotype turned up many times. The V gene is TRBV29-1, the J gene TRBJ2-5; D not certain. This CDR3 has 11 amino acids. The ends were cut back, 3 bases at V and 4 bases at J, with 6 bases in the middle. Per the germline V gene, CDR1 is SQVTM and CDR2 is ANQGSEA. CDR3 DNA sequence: TGCAGCGTTGACCGGTTAGAGACCCAGTACTTC. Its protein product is CSVDRLETQYF. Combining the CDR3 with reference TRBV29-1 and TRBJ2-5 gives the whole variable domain SAVISQKPSRDICQRGTSLTIQCQVDSQVTMMFWYRQQPGQSLTLIATANQGSEATYESGFVIDKFPISRPNLTFSTLTVSNMSPEDSSIYLCSVDRLETQYFGPGTRLLVL.

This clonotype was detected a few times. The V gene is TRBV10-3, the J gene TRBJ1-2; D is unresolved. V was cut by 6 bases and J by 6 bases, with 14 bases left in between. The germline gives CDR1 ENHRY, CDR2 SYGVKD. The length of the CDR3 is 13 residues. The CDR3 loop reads CAISERGMDGYTF. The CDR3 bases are TGTGCCATCAGCGAAAGAGGGATGGATGGCTACACCTTC.

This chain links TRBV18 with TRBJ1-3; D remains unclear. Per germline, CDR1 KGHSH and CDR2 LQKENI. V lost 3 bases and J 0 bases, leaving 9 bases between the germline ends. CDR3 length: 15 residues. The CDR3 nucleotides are TGTGCCAGCTCACCGAACGGATTCTCTGGAAACACCATATATTTT. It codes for CASSPNGFSGNTIYF. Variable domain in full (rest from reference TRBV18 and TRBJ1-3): NAGVMQNPRHLVRRRGQEARLRCSPMKGHSHVYWYRQLPEEGLKFMVYLQKENIIDESGMPKERFSAEFPKEGPSILRIQQVVRGDSAAYFCASSPNGFSGNTIYFGEGSWLTVV.